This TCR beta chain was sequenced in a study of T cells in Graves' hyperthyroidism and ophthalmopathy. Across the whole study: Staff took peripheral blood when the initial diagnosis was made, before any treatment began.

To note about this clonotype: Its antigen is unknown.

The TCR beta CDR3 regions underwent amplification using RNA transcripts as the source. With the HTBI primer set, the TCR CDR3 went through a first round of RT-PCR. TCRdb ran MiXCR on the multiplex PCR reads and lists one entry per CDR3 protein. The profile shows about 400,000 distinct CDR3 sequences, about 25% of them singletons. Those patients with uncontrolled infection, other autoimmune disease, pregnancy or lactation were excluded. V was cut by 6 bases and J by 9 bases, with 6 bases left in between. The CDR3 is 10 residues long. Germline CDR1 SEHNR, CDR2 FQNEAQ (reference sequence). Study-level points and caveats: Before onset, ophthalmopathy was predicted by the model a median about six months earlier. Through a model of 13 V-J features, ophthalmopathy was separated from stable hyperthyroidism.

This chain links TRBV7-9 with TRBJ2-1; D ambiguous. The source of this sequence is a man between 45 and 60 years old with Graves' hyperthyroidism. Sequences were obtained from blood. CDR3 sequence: CASSVSEQFF. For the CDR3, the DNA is TGTGCCAGCAGTGTGAGTGAGCAGTTCTTC.